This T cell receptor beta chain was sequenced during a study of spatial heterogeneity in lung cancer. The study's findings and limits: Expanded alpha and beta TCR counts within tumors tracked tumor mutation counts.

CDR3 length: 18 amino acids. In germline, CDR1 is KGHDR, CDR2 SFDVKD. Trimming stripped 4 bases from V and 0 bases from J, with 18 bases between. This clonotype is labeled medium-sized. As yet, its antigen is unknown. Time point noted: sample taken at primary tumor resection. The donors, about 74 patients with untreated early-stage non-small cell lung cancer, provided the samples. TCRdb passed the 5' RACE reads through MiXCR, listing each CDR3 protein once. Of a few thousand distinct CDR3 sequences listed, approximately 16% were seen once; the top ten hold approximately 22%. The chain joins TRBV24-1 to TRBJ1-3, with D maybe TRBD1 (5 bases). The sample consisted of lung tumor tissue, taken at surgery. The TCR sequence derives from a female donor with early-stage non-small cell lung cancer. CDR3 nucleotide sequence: TGTGCCACCAGTGACCTTCGGGGCAACACGTTCTCTGGAAACACCATATATTTT. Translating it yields CATSDLRGNTFSGNTIYF.